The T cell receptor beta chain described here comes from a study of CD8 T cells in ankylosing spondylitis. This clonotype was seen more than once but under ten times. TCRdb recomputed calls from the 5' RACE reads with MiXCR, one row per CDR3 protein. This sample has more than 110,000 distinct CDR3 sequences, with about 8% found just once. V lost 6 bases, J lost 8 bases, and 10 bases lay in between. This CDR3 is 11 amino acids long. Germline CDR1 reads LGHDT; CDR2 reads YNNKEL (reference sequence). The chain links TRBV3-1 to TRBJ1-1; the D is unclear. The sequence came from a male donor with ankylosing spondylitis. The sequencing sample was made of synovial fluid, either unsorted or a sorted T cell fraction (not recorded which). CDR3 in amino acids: CASSYSAEAFF. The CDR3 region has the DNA TGTGCCAGCAGTTATTCGGCCGAAGCTTTCTTT.